This T cell receptor (beta chain) originates from a study of technical replicates of blood from several donors. Losses at the gene ends were 9 bases for V and 2 bases for J; bases not matched to a gene: 7. Germline V CDR1 and CDR2: MNHEY, SMNVEV (reference sequence). CDR3 length: 13 amino acids. Assay used: immunoSEQ multiplex PCR; TCRdb lists only in-frame clones, some missing. The sample lists some 71,000 clones, roughly 97% occurring once. Sequenced input: T cells isolated from PBMCs. The chain is built from TRBV27 and TRBJ2-7, with 7 bases that match TRBD1. This receptor was obtained from a human donor in good health. The CDR3 bases are TGTGCCAGTACCGGGACAGTACCCTACGAGCAGTACTTC. It specifies CASTGTVPYEQYF.